The 30 T cell receptor beta chains given below trace back to one sample, sequenced in a study of T cell changes during pregnancy in multiple sclerosis. Only in-frame clones appear in the TCRdb table, and some are missing; sequencing was by immunoSEQ multiplex PCR. The table lists fewer than 35,000 clones, under 95% of them singletons, with 0.43% in the top ten. This sample comprised CD4+ T cells from peripheral blood mononuclear cells, obtained after pregnancy. The receptors stem from a female donor with multiple sclerosis, enrolled in a pregnancy study.

V gene TRBV6-4 combines with J gene TRBJ2-3, with 10 bases that match TRBD2. Germline V gene data show CDR1 as MRHNA and CDR2 as SNTAGT. After removal of 0 bases from V and 3 bases from J, the junction contained 12 bases not matched to a gene. The CDR3 contains 19 residues. CDR3 DNA sequence: TGTGCCAGCAGTGACTCGCGTGCGGTACTAGCGGGAAGAACAGATACGCAGTATTTT. This codes for CASSDSRAVLAGRTDTQYF.

This chain joins TRBV11-2 and TRBJ2-7, with 8 bases aligning to TRBD2. This CDR3 comprises 17 residues. V dropped 4 bases and J dropped 7; count of bases not matched to a gene: 18. Germline V lookup: CDR1 SGHAT, CDR2 FQNNGV. CDR3 region: CASSYRTSPVVMEEQYF. CDR3 DNA: TGTGCCAGCAGCTATCGGACTAGCCCGGTGGTGATGGAGGAGCAGTACTTC.

CDR3 residues: CAWNVRGARLADTSYEQYF. The CDR3 DNA reads TGTGCCTGGAATGTACGGGGGGCAAGACTAGCGGACACCTCCTACGAGCAGTACTTC. V usage is TRBV30 and J usage is TRBJ2-7, with TRBD2 identical over 9 bases. This CDR3 has 19 amino acids. Germline trimming cut 4 bases from V and 0 bases from J; bases unmatched to any gene: 19. From germline, CDR1 is GTSNPN and CDR2 SVGIG (reference sequence). Complete variable domain (other parts from reference TRBV30 and TRBJ2-7): SQTIHQWPATLVQPVGSPLSLECTVEGTSNPNLYWYRQAAGRGLQLLFYSVGIGQISSEVPQNLSASRPQDRQFILSSKKLLLSDSGFYLCAWNVRGARLADTSYEQYFGPGTRLTVT.

CDR3 DNA sequence: TGTGCCAGTACCCGACAGGGGGATCAGCCCCAGCATTTT. Protein sequence: CASTRQGDQPQHF. V gene TRBV19 combines with J gene TRBJ1-5, with 9 bases fitting TRBD1. Germline CDR1 and CDR2: LNHDA and SQIVND (reference sequence). The length of the CDR3 is 13 residues. V lost 7 bases, J lost 5 bases, and 3 bases stayed unmatched.

The rearrangement joins TRBV18 to TRBJ2-2; D is undetermined. Germline V CDR1 and CDR2: KGHSH, LQKENI. The CDR3 totals 17 residues. The V gene lost 2 bases and the J gene lost 5 bases, with 18 bases spanning the gap. The CDR3 spells CASSPFFAASSTGELFF. DNA of the CDR3: TGTGCCAGCTCACCATTTTTCGCTGCGTCGAGTACCGGGGAGCTGTTTTTT.

J is TRBJ1-2 and V is TRBV20-1, with unresolved D. V lost 7 bases and J lost 7, with 13 bases in between. Per the germline V gene, CDR1 is DFQATT and CDR2 is SNEGSKA (reference sequence). This CDR3 region has 11 residues. Written as DNA, the CDR3 is TGCAGTGTTATGGGAGTAGCTGGCTACACCTTC. Translated, it gives CSVMGVAGYTF.

V gene TRBV5-1 combines with J gene TRBJ1-1, with 10 bases aligning to TRBD1. Germline loops: CDR1 SGHRS, CDR2 YFSETQ. The CDR3 has 14 residues. Unmatched junction bases numbered 6, after V lost 0 bases and J lost 10 bases. The CDR3 loop reads CASSLEGTGVTAFF. CDR3 in DNA: TGCGCCAGCAGCTTGGAGGGGACAGGGGTGACAGCTTTCTTT.

The chain uses TRBV28 and TRBJ2-1, with 8 positions matching TRBD1. CDR3 length: 18 amino acids. Per the germline V gene, CDR1 is MDHEN and CDR2 is SYDVKM. J gave up 0 bases and V 5 bases, and 12 bases lay outside the gene matches. In DNA, the CDR3 is TGTGCCAGCAGTCGCCGGTCAGCAGGGGGCGTCTCCTACAATGAGCAGTTCTTC. Translated: CASSRRSAGGVSYNEQFF.

The genes are TRBV10-3 and TRBJ1-1, with TRBD1 matching over 7 bases. This CDR3 is built from 14 residues. V gave up 2 bases and J gave up 1 base; unmatched junction bases: 1. Germline V gene data show CDR1 as ENHRY and CDR2 as SYGVKD. The DNA for the CDR3 is TGTGCCATCAGTGAGGGGGACAGGAACACTGAAGCTTTCTTT. Its translation: CAISEGDRNTEAFF.

The rearrangement joins TRBV18 to TRBJ2-5, with 9 positions matching TRBD2. Germline-derived CDR1 and CDR2 are KGHSH and LQKENI. Trimming at V came to 2 bases and at J to 4 bases, leaving 8 bases not matched to a gene. The CDR3 totals 16 residues. The CDR3: CASSPTRSGSRETQYF. The CDR3 nucleotides read TGTGCCAGCTCACCAACCCGTAGCGGGAGTAGAGAGACCCAGTACTTC.

The chain has TRBV2 and TRBJ1-1; D gene ambiguous. V gave up 6 bases and J gave up 1 base, with 12 bases separating them. Germline CDR1 reads SNHLY; CDR2 reads FYNNEI. There are 14 residues in the CDR3. In DNA, the CDR3 is TGTGCCAGCAGACCCCAGTTCAAGAACACTGAAGCTTTCTTT. It encodes CASRPQFKNTEAFF.

V usage is TRBV5-1 and J usage is TRBJ2-7; perhaps TRBD2 as D (5 bases). CDR1 and CDR2 from the germline V gene are SGHRS and YFSETQ. The V end lost 2 bases, the J end lost 4 bases, and 10 bases lay between the germline ends. This CDR3 has 13 amino acids. CDR3 region: CASSFAPGYEQYF. DNA of the CDR3: TGCGCCAGCAGCTTCGCCCCGGGGTACGAGCAGTACTTC.

This sequence joins TRBV6-5 and TRBJ1-2; D is unresolved. CDR3 length: 15 amino acids. Germline CDR1 reads MNHEY; CDR2 reads SVGAGI. V lost 6 bases, J lost 1 base, and 15 bases lay in between. The CDR3 here is CASSPYRSNNYGYTF. As DNA, the CDR3 is TGTGCCAGCAGCCCGTACAGAAGTAATAACTATGGCTACACCTTC.

The rearrangement links TRBV6-4 to TRBJ2-7; 7 bases map to TRBD1. Germline V gives CDR1 MRHNA, CDR2 SNTAGT. This CDR3 has 19 amino acids. Trimming at V came to 7 bases and at J to 3 bases, leaving 24 bases not matched to a gene. CDR3 sequence: CASITPPEGAVTPNYEQYF. The DNA for the CDR3 is TGTGCCAGCATTACCCCCCCAGAGGGGGCCGTGACCCCAAACTACGAGCAGTACTTC.

CDR3 protein: CASSLTGGYSYEQYF. The CDR3 DNA is TGCGCCAGCAGCCTCACAGGGGGCTACTCCTACGAGCAGTACTTC. V is TRBV5-1 and J is TRBJ2-7; the match to TRBD1 covers 9 bases. CDR3 size: 15 residues. V was pared by 4 bases and J by 0 bases, with 5 bases of the junction left unmatched. Germline V lookup: CDR1 SGHRS, CDR2 YFSETQ.

The J gene is TRBJ1-6, the V gene TRBV7-2; tentative D call: TRBD1 (6 bases). Trimming cost V 5 bases and J 7 bases, with 21 bases left between them. CDR3 length: 17 residues. CDR1 and CDR2 (germline): SGHTA, FQGNSA. Written as DNA, the CDR3 is TGTGCCAGCAGCCCGAGAGGGGGGGGACGTAGCAATTCACCCCTCCACTTT. This translates into CASSPRGGGRSNSPLHF.

As regards this clone: The junction and the germline gene differ at one end; a read error may be behind it. The rearrangement joins TRBV11-3 to TRBJ2-1; 7 bases are shared with TRBD1. Germline CDR1 SGHNT, CDR2 YENEEA. The CDR3 is made up of 18 amino acids. The CDR3 region is CASSLDQGGSSKNNEQFF. The CDR3 bases are TGTGCCAGCAGCCTAGATCAAGGGGGCAGCAGCAAAAACAATGAGCAGTTCTTC.

V and J are TRBV6-5 and TRBJ2-1; tentatively, D is TRBD2 (6 bases). Between the trimmed V and J ends, which lost 5 bases and 7 bases, there was a span of 12 bases. The length of the CDR3 is 13 residues. The germline CDR1 and CDR2 sequences are MNHEY and SVGAGI. The CDR3 spells CASSHDGGNEQFF. The CDR3 DNA reads TGTGCCAGCAGTCACGACGGAGGGAATGAGCAGTTCTTC.

V is TRBV29-1 and J is TRBJ1-2; D is undetermined. The germline CDR1 and CDR2 sequences are SQVTM and ANQGSEA. The length of the CDR3 is 11 residues. The V end was cut by 7 bases, the J end by 2 bases, with 8 bases between. As DNA, the CDR3 is TGCAGCGCTGCTGAGAACTATGGCTACACCTTC. Protein sequence: CSAAENYGYTF.

This chain links TRBV7-3 with TRBJ2-2, with 9 bases fitting TRBD1. Germline lookup yields CDR1 SGHTA and CDR2 FQGTGA. The J segment lost 5 bases and the V segment lost 5 bases, leaving 9 bases of the junction unmatched. The CDR3 is 16 residues long. CDR3 nucleotides: TGTGCCAGCAGCGTACAGGGGGCCGGGAGTACCGGGGAGCTGTTTTTT. It codes for CASSVQGAGSTGELFF.

V and J are TRBV7-9 and TRBJ2-3; TRBD1 aligns across 10 bases. Germline CDR1 and CDR2: SEHNR and FQNEAQ (reference sequence). V dropped 5 bases and J dropped 6; count of bases not matched to a gene: 2. The CDR3 spans 13 residues. CDR3 sequence: CASSDRGPDTQYF. The CDR3 DNA reads TGTGCCAGCAGCGACAGGGGGCCCGATACGCAGTATTTT.

The chain links TRBV28 to TRBJ1-4; 7 positions match TRBD1. V lost 4 bases to trimming and J lost 1 base; unmatched junction nucleotides: 9. The CDR3 sequence is 17 residues long. Germline CDR1 MDHEN, CDR2 SYDVKM. Here the CDR3 DNA reads TGTGCCAGCAGTTACAACAGGGGTTTGGTAACTAATGAAAAACTGTTTTTT. This sequence encodes CASSYNRGLVTNEKLFF.

The chain joins TRBV5-8 to TRBJ2-1; D possibly corresponds to TRBD2 (6 bases). This CDR3 is 16 amino acids long. Germline V CDR1 and CDR2: SGHTS, YDEGEE. V gave up 4 bases and J gave up 8 bases, with 22 bases separating them. The CDR3 here is CASSPEPGLPNDEQFF. CDR3 sequence (DNA): TGTGCCAGCAGCCCTGAGCCGGGACTCCCTAACGATGAGCAGTTCTTC.

The chain employs TRBV19 and TRBJ1-5, with TRBD1 matching over 8 bases. The V and J ends lost 4 bases and 5 bases, in that order; junction bases with no gene match: 7. The length of the CDR3 is 15 residues. Germline-derived CDR1 and CDR2 are LNHDA and SQIVND (reference sequence). Here the CDR3 DNA reads TGTGCCAGTAGTACCACAGACAGGGGCTATCAGCCCCAGCATTTT. Translating it yields CASSTTDRGYQPQHF.

This CDR3 is CASSYSGVNQPQHF. CDR3 nucleotides: TGTGCCAGCAGTTACTCAGGAGTCAATCAGCCCCAGCATTTT. The J gene is TRBJ1-5, the V gene TRBV6-5, with D unresolved. The ends were cut back, 0 bases at V and 3 bases at J, with 6 bases in the middle. The length of the CDR3 is 14 residues. The germline V gene encodes CDR1 MNHEY and CDR2 SVGAGI.

CDR3 sequence: CASNRQGNYGYTF. DNA of the CDR3: TGTGCCAGCAACCGACAGGGGAACTATGGCTACACCTTC. The rearrangement joins TRBV7-9 to TRBJ1-2; the match to TRBD1 covers 8 bases. Losses at the gene ends were 7 bases for V and 2 bases for J; bases not matched to a gene: 3. CDR1 and CDR2 from the germline V gene are SEHNR and FQNEAQ (reference sequence). The CDR3 has 13 residues.

This clone was seen more than once but under ten times. This chain links TRBV18 with TRBJ2-2; D may be TRBD2 (5 bases). Germline loops: CDR1 KGHSH, CDR2 LQKENI. Trimming shortened V by 6 bases and J by 0 bases, and 11 bases separated the two germline ends. The CDR3 contains 15 residues. The CDR3 reads CASSRGLTNTGELFF. DNA of the CDR3: TGTGCCAGCTCCCGTGGACTGACGAACACCGGGGAGCTGTTTTTT.

This clone was seen a single time. V gene TRBV19 combines with J gene TRBJ2-3, with 10 bases lining up with TRBD2. V shed 4 bases, J shed 5 bases, and the junction held 9 bases outside the gene matches. Germline-derived CDR1 and CDR2 are LNHDA and SQIVND (reference sequence). The CDR3 has 16 amino acids. CDR3 region: CASSKPSGSSKDTQYF. The DNA of the CDR3 is TGTGCCAGTAGTAAGCCTAGCGGGAGCTCTAAAGATACGCAGTATTTT.

The chain couples TRBV5-1 to TRBJ2-3, with a weak D call TRBD1 (5 bases). The CDR3 has 14 amino acids. The ends were cut back, 4 bases at V and 5 bases at J, with 14 bases in the middle. Germline values: CDR1 SGHRS, CDR2 YFSETQ. The chain's CDR3 is CASSLGRVKDTQYF. In nucleotides, the CDR3 is TGCGCCAGCAGCCTAGGCAGGGTGAAAGATACGCAGTATTTT.

This chain connects TRBV9 to TRBJ2-1; 9 bases agree with TRBD2. CDR3 length equals 18 residues. With V trimmed by 0 bases and J by 0 bases, 7 bases remained unmatched. Germline CDR1 and CDR2: SGDLS and YYNGEE. The CDR3 loop is CASSVGSLAGRSYNEQFF. DNA of the CDR3: TGTGCCAGCAGCGTAGGCTCCCTAGCGGGGCGCTCCTACAATGAGCAGTTCTTC.